A single sample gave rise to the 19 T cell receptor beta chains below, sequenced in a study of vaccination effects on CD4 cells after COVID-19. The antigens of these receptors remain unknown. In the ViraFEST assay, antigen-specific CD4+ clonotypes were identified by expansion after peptide-pool stimulation. Subsequent to a culture period of about nine days, CD4+ T cells were isolated. Two doses of either BNT162b2 or mRNA-1273 were given to each participant. Method: immunoSEQ multiplex PCR; TCRdb's copy keeps in-frame clones and lacks some. The sample lists tens of thousands of clones; 70% to 75% were seen once. This material consisted of CD4+ T cells from PBMCs cultured with HCoV-229E spike peptides, taken after COVID-19 vaccination. These receptors all come from a human donor who received a COVID-19 vaccine.

The chain joins TRBV4-1 to TRBJ2-1; 9 nucleotides align to TRBD1. After removal of 4 bases from V and 15 bases from J, the junction contained 13 bases not matched to a gene. The CDR3 contains 14 residues. Per germline, CDR1 MGHRA and CDR2 YSYEKL. This chain's CDR3 is CASSPILRDREVFF. The CDR3 DNA reads as TGCGCCAGCAGCCCTATACTCCGGGACAGGGAGGTGTTCTTC.

The V gene is TRBV5-4, the J gene TRBJ1-2; D is possibly TRBD1 (6 bases). V was clipped by 0 bases and J by 1 base, with 13 bases between them. Germline CDR1 and CDR2: SGHNT and YYREEE (reference sequence). This CDR3 has 16 residues. CDR3 residues: CASSLAGGGGNYGYTF. The DNA for the CDR3 is TGTGCCAGCAGCTTGGCTGGAGGGGGTGGTAACTATGGCTACACCTTC.

CDR3 DNA sequence: TGTGCCAGTAGACTGCGGGCGGCAGTTACAATTTCTAGCACAGATACGCAGTATTTT. Amino acid sequence: CASRLRAAVTISSTDTQYF. J is TRBJ2-3 and V is TRBV19; TRBD2 might be the D (5 bases). The CDR3 contains 19 residues. Germline-derived CDR1 and CDR2 are LNHDA and SQIVND (reference sequence). The germline V and J ends were trimmed by 6 bases and 0 bases, with 25 bases remaining between them.

The chain employs TRBV3-1 (or the pseudogene TRBV3-2) and TRBJ2-3; TRBD2 is a possible D gene (6 bases). Per germline, CDR1 LGHDT and CDR2 YNNKEL (reference sequence). Deletions cut 3 bases from V and 6 bases from J, with 19 bases between. CDR3 length equals 16 residues. CDR3 in amino acids: CASSQVKTVRGDTQYF. CDR3 coding DNA: TGTGCCAGCAGCCAGGTGAAGACGGTCCGGGGGGATACGCAGTATTTT.

This chain uses TRBV6-6 with TRBJ2-7, with a possible D match to TRBD2 (5 bases). With 8 bases removed from V and 1 base from J, the gap between germline ends came to 12 bases. The CDR3 has 13 residues. Germline lookup yields CDR1 MNHNY and CDR2 SVGAGI (reference sequence). The CDR3 protein is CASSRPGSYEQYV. CDR3 nucleotides: TGTGCCAGCTCCCGCCCGGGGTCCTACGAGCAGTACGTC.

This rearrangement joins TRBV30 to TRBJ2-3; 7 bases match TRBD2. The CDR3 length is 19 residues. With 3 bases clipped from V and 0 bases from J, the junction kept 18 bases outside the gene matches. Germline V CDR1 and CDR2: GTSNPN, SVGIG (reference sequence). CDR3 sequence: CAWSESRGGGGYSTDTQYF. CDR3 nucleotide sequence: TGTGCCTGGAGCGAGAGCCGGGGTGGGGGGGGATATAGCACAGATACGCAGTATTTT.

The rearrangement joins TRBV5-1 to TRBJ2-1; 10 bases line up with TRBD2. This CDR3 contains 17 residues. V lost 4 bases to trimming and J lost 3 bases; unmatched junction nucleotides: 10. Germline lookup yields CDR1 SGHRS and CDR2 YFSETQ. CDR3 sequence reads: CASSPTLAGASYNEQFF. CDR3 coding DNA: TGCGCCAGCAGCCCTACCCTAGCGGGGGCTAGCTACAATGAGCAGTTCTTC.

The chain employs TRBV7-2 and TRBJ1-6; D is undetermined. This CDR3 has 18 residues. V lost 1 base to trimming and J lost 4 bases, with 17 bases between them. Germline-derived CDR1 and CDR2 are SGHTA and FQGNSA. This CDR3 is CASSLGAAVTLYNSPLHF. For the CDR3, the DNA is TGTGCCAGCAGCTTAGGGGCAGCCGTAACCCTTTATAATTCACCCCTCCACTTT.

This clone has a single count. This sequence joins TRBV5-6 and TRBJ1-4, with D uncertain. The CDR3 extends over 16 amino acids. V lost 0 bases, J lost 7 bases, and 16 bases lay in between. The germline V gene encodes CDR1 SGHDT and CDR2 YYEEEE. CDR3 coding DNA: TGTGCCAGCAGCTTGGCCATCTACGGGTCGGGTGAAAAACTGTTTTTT. This codes for CASSLAIYGSGEKLFF.

The table lists this clone with a few counts. The chain uses TRBV4-1 and TRBJ1-6; D is ambiguous. The CDR3 contains 15 residues. Trimming took off 5 bases at V and 7 bases at J, with 15 bases between the two ends. Germline-derived CDR1 and CDR2 are MGHRA and YSYEKL. The CDR3 DNA reads as TGCGCCAGCAGCTTGAGGACTTGGGAGAATTCACCCCTCCACTTT. It yields the protein CASSLRTWENSPLHF.

J is TRBJ2-2 and V is TRBV2, with a weak D call TRBD1 (5 bases). CDR3 length: 13 amino acids. Germline V gives CDR1 SNHLY, CDR2 FYNNEI. V lost 11 bases to trimming and J lost 6 bases, with 16 bases between them. CDR3 nucleotide sequence: TGTGCCGCGAAGCGAGAAGGGGCCGGGGAGCTGTTTTTT. It encodes CAAKREGAGELFF.

The chain employs TRBV30 and TRBJ1-1; D remains unclear. V lost 1 base and J 3 bases, leaving 9 bases between the germline ends. Germline assignment: CDR1 GTSNPN and CDR2 SVGIG (reference sequence). The CDR3 covers 13 residues. In DNA form, the CDR3 reads TGTGCCTGGAGTGGGGATTTGGACACTGAAGCTTTCTTT. Its protein is CAWSGDLDTEAFF. Combining the CDR3 with reference TRBV30 and TRBJ1-1 gives the whole variable domain SQTIHQWPATLVQPVGSPLSLECTVEGTSNPNLYWYRQAAGRGLQLLFYSVGIGQISSEVPQNLSASRPQDRQFILSSKKLLLSDSGFYLCAWSGDLDTEAFFGQGTRLTVV.

The genes are TRBV6-2 or TRBV6-3 and TRBJ2-2, with a tentative D call TRBD1 (5 bases). V was cut by 4 bases and J by 1 base, with 13 bases left in between. Germline V gene lookup returns CDR1 MNHEY and CDR2 SVGEGT. CDR3 length equals 16 residues. The CDR3 loop is CASSLRQTLNTGELFF. As DNA, the CDR3 is TGTGCCAGCAGTTTGAGACAGACCTTGAACACCGGGGAGCTGTTTTTT.

The chain carries TRBV7-6 and TRBJ2-3; D assignment may be TRBD1 or TRBD2 (6 bases each). This CDR3 is 15 amino acids long. CDR1 SGHVS and CDR2 FNYEAQ come from the germline V gene. V was trimmed by 0 bases and J by 1 base, leaving 8 bases between them. The CDR3 DNA is TGTGCCAGCAGCTTAGCACGGGGGCGCACAGATACGCAGTATTTT. Translated: CASSLARGRTDTQYF.

This clone was detected once. This rearrangement joins TRBV10-1 to TRBJ2-3; D not certain. Germline V gene data show CDR1 as WNHNN and CDR2 as SYGVQD (reference sequence). Trimming left V 4 bases short and J 5 bases short, with 16 bases between. This CDR3 is built from 15 residues. The CDR3 spells CASSVGSPEKDTQYF. The CDR3 DNA follows: TGCGCCAGCAGTGTAGGGTCGCCAGAGAAAGATACGCAGTATTTT.

The chain combines TRBV11-2 with TRBJ2-5, with D possibly being TRBD1 or TRBD2 (5 bases each). CDR1 SGHAT and CDR2 FQNNGV come from the germline V gene. The CDR3 covers 14 residues. V was clipped by 5 bases and J by 4 bases, with 14 bases between them. CDR3 protein: CASSPRPGTETQYF. As DNA, the CDR3 is TGTGCCAGCAGCCCTCGTCCCGGGACAGAGACCCAGTACTTC. Drawing the rest from reference TRBV11-2 and TRBJ2-5, the complete variable domain is EAGVAQSPRYKIIEKRQSVAFWCNPISGHATLYWYQQILGQGPKLLIQFQNNGVVDDSQLPKDRFSAERLKGVDSTLKIQPAKLEDSAVYLCASSPRPGTETQYFGPGTRLLVL.

V usage is TRBV10-2 and J usage is TRBJ2-5; 7 positions agree with TRBD1. The CDR3 is 14 amino acids. Unmatched junction bases numbered 4, after V lost 6 bases and J lost 0 bases. Germline values: CDR1 WSHSY, CDR2 SAAADI. CDR3 residues: CASRTGANQETQYF. CDR3 nucleotides: TGCGCCAGCAGAACAGGGGCGAACCAAGAGACCCAGTACTTC.

This chain connects TRBV3-1 (or the pseudogene TRBV3-2) to TRBJ1-1, with 9 positions matching TRBD1. This CDR3 region has 15 residues. Germline V CDR1 and CDR2: LGHDT, YNNKEL (reference sequence). J was trimmed by 1 base and V by 7 bases; bases with no gene match: 7. Written as DNA, the CDR3 is TGTGCCAGCACCACAGGGGGCCTCAGGAACACTGAAGCTTTCTTT. This codes for CASTTGGLRNTEAFF.

A single count supports this clone. V gene TRBV9 combines with J gene TRBJ2-5; the match to TRBD2 covers 12 bases. The CDR3 has 16 residues. The V gene end was trimmed by 0 bases and the J gene end by 4 bases; junction bases not matched to a gene: 4. Per germline, CDR1 SGDLS and CDR2 YYNGEE. The chain's CDR3 is CASSVASSGGVETQYF. CDR3 nucleotides: TGTGCCAGCAGCGTAGCGTCTAGCGGGGGGGTAGAGACCCAGTACTTC.